This TCR beta chain derives from a study of shared T cell receptors in the human thymus (dated by TCRdb to the early 2020s). Turning to the overall study: The study investigated the way shared, self-reactive T-cell receptor alpha chains are produced in the human thymus.

This clone was seen only a few times. Its binding antigen is unknown. No base quality values were provided; no much bigger clone lies one nucleotide off. Trimming takes 0 bases off V and 5 bases off J; junction bases not matched to a gene: 6. CDR1 and CDR2 are drawn from the germline V gene: LGHNA, YSLEER. CDR3 length: 16 amino acids, cysteine to phenylalanine. Only the CDR3 part of the read is kept: 48 bases, read in frame from the first base. The library was built by means of the immunoSEQ multiplex PCR assay. TCRdb took over this immuneACCESS table, retaining in-frame rearrangements with V and J assigned. Such tables are incomplete; in checked studies, under half of the missing clones stem from an unresolved V gene, and the remainder is unexplained. Within this sample are hundreds of thousands of clones, with 88% of them counted one time only. The biggest ten clones account for around 0.01% of the sample.

These data are also associated with another study on human thymus T cells. That second report states: The donors were immunologically healthy infants in Finland who had open corrective cardiac surgery for congenital heart defects. The thymus tissue came from surgical resects taken out during corrective cardiac surgery. V and J gene segment usage appeared biased in both thymic and peripheral blood repertoires. The related research found that thymic TCR repertoires overlapped highly between unrelated individuals. TCR alpha and beta repertoires from about 8 infant thymus samples and four related peripheral blood samples were characterized in the study. The infant donors were roughly 7 to 244 days old, and the cohort included about 6 males and a couple of females. Thymocytes were mechanically released from the tissue and were stored as pellets of roughly 10-34 million cells at -70 degrees C. A QIAsymphony instrument was used to extract genomic DNA from the frozen cell pellets. Using the immunoSEQ multiplex PCR assay, the TCRB and TCRAD loci were amplified from a standardized quantity of quality-controlled genomic DNA. Amplicons spanned the V(D)J region at a length sufficient to cover the CDR3 and identify V and J genes. The commercial immunoSEQ service was used to sequence amplicons on an Illumina platform. Corrections for primer bias and sequencing errors followed previously described methods, while TCRAD and TCRB definitions were based on the IMGT database. Repertoires were analysed with immunoSEQ Analyzer 3.0 and VDJTools, covering basic statistics, V/J segment usage, diversity estimates, rarefaction and pairwise overlap. Diversity was estimated using the Chao1, ChaoE, Efron-Thisted, Shannon and inverse Simpson indices, and was also estimated on datasets down-sampled to the size of the smallest sample. Repertoire overlap was determined by strict matching of CDR3 nucleotide sequence, V gene and J gene, and Jaccard-based multidimensional scaling clustering was applied. Thymus samples yielded on average around 810,000 unique TCRB clonotypes, compared with 75,000 to 100,000 from blood samples.

Input material: thymocytes. The TCR was taken from a boy younger than two with a congenital heart defect. Donor details come from another sample of the same person, matched by shared clones. The chain is assembled from TRBV4-3 and TRBJ2-5, and 10 junction bases match TRBD2. The base sequence is TGCGCCAGCAGCCAAGATCCCAGCGGGAGGGCCGAGACCCAGTACTTC. Protein translation: CASSQDPSGRAETQYF.